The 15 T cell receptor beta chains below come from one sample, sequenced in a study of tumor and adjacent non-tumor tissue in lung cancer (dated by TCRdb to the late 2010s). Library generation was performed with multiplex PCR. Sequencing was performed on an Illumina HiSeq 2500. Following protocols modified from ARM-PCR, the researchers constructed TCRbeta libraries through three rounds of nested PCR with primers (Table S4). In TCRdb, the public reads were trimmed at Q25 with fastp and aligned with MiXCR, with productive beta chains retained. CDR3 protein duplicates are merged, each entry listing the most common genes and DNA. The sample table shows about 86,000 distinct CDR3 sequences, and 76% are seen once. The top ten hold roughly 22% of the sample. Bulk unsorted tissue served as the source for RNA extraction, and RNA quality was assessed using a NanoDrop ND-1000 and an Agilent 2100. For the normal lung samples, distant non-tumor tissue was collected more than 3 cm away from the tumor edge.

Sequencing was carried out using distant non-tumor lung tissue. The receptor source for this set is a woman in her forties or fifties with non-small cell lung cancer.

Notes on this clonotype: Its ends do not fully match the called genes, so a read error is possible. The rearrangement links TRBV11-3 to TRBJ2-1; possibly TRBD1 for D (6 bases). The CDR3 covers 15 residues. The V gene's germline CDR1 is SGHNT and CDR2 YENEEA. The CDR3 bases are TGTGTCAGCAGTAACCAGGACAGCTCCTACAATGAGCAGCTCTTC. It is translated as CVSSNQDSSYNEQLF. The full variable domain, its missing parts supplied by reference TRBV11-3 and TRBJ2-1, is EAGVVQSPRYKIIEKKQPVAFWCNPISGHNTLYWYLQNLGQGPELLIRYENEEAVDDSQLPKDRFSAERLKGVDSTLKIQPAELGDSAVYLCVSSNQDSSYNEQLFGPGTRLTVL.

The CDR3 sequence is CSVGHYNEQFF. CDR3 DNA: TGCAGCGTTGGCCACTACAATGAGCAGTTCTTC. The V and J genes are TRBV29-1 and TRBJ2-1; D gene unclear. V was trimmed by 4 bases and J by 3 bases, leaving 4 bases between them. The CDR3 is made up of 11 amino acids. Germline CDR1 SQVTM, CDR2 ANQGSEA.

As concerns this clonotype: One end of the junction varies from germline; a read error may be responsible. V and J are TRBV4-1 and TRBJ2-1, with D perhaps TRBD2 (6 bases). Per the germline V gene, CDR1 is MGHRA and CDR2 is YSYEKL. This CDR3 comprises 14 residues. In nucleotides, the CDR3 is TGCGCCAGCAGCCCGACGCCGGAGGGAGATGAGCAGCTCTTC. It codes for CASSPTPEGDEQLF.

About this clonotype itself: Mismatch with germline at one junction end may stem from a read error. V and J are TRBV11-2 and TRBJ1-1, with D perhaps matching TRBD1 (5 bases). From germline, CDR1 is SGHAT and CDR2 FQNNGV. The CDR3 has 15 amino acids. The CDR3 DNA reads TGTGCCAGCAGCTTAGAGCTGGGGGTGAACACTGAAACTTTCTTT. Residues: CASSLELGVNTETFF. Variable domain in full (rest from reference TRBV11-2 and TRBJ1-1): EAGVAQSPRYKIIEKRQSVAFWCNPISGHATLYWYQQILGQGPKLLIQFQNNGVVDDSQLPKDRFSAERLKGVDSTLKIQPAKLEDSAVYLCASSLELGVNTETFFGQGTRLTVV.

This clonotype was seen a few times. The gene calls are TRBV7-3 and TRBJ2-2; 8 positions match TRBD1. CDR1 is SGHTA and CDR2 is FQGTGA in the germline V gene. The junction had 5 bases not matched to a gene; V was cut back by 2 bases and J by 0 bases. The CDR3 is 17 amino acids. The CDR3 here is CASSLSGTGANTGELFF. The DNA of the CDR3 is TGTGCCAGCAGCTTATCCGGGACAGGTGCGAACACCGGGGAGCTGTTTTTT.

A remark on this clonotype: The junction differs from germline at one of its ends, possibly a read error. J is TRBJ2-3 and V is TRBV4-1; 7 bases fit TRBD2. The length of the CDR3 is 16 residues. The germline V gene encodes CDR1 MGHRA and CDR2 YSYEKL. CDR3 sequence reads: CASGQVASGLSDTQYF. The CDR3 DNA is TGCGCCAGCGGCCAAGTCGCTAGCGGATTGTCAGATACACAGTATTTT.

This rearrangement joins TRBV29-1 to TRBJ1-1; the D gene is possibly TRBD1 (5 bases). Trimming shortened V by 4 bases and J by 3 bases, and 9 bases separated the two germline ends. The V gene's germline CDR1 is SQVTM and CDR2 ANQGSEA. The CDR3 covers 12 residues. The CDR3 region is CSVGPGHTEAFF. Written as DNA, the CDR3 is TGCAGCGTTGGACCAGGGCACACTGAAGCTTTCTTT.

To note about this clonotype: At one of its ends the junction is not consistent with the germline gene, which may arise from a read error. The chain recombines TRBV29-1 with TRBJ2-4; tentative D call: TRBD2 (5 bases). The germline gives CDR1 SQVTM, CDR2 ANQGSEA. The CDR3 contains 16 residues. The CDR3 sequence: CSVEDRGGLAKNTQYF. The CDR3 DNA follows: TGCAGCGTTGAAGACCGGGGTGGGCTAGCCAAAAACACTCAGTACTTC.

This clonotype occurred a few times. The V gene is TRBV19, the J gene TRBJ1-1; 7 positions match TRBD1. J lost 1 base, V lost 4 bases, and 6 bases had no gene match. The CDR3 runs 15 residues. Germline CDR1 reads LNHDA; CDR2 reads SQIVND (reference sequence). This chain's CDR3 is CASSSLGQTNTEAFF. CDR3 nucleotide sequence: TGTGCCAGTAGTAGCCTGGGACAGACGAACACTGAAGCTTTCTTT.

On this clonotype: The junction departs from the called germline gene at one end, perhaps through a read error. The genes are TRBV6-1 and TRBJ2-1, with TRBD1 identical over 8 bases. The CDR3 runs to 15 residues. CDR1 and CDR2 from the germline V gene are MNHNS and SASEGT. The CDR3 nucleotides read TGTGCCAGCAGTGGGGTAGACAGGGGTAGTAATAAGCACTTCTTC. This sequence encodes CASSGVDRGSNKHFF.

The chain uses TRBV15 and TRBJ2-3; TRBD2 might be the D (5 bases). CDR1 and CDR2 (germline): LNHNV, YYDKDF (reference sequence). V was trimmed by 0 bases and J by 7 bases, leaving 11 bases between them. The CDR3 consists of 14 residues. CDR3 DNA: TGTGCCACCAGCAGAGACTTTAGCGTATATACGCAGTATTTT. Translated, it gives CATSRDFSVYTQYF.

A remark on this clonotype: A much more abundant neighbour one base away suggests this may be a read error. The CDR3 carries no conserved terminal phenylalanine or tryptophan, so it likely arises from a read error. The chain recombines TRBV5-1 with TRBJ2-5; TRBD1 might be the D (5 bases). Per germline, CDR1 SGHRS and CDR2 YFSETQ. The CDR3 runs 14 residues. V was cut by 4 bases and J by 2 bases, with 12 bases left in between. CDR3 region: CASSEQVGQETQYL. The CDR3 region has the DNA TGCGCCAGCAGCGAACAGGTCGGGCAAGAGACCCAGTACTTA.

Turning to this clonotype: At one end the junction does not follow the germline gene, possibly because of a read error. CDR3 in amino acids: CASSLDLTSNQPQRF. The CDR3, as DNA: TGTGCCAGCAGCCTAGACCTCACAAGCAATCAGCCCCAGCGTTTT. The V call is TRBV4-2, the J call TRBJ1-5, with D unresolved. The CDR3 has 15 amino acids. Germline V gene sequence: CDR1 LGHNA, CDR2 YNFKEQ.

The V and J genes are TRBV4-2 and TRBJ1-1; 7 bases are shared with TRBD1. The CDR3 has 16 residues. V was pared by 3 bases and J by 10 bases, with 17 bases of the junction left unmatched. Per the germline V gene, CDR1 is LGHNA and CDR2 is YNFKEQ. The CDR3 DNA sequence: TGTGCCAGCAGCCACCCCGACAGGGCCTTGAACACCGGAGCTTTCTTT. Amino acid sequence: CASSHPDRALNTGAFF.

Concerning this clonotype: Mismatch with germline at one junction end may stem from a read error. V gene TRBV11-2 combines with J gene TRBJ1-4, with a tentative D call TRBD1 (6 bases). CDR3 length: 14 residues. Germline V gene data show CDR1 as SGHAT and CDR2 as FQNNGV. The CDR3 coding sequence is TGTGCCAGCATCCGAGGACAGTCAGGTGAAAGACTGTTTTTT. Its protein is CASIRGQSGERLFF.